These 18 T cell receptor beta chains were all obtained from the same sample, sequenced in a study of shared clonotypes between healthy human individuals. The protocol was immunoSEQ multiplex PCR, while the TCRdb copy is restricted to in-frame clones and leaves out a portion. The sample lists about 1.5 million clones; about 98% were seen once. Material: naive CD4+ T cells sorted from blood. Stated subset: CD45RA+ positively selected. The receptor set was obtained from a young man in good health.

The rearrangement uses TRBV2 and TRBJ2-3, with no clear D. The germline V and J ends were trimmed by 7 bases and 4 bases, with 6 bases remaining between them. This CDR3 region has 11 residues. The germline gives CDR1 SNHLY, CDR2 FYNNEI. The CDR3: CASTSADTQYF. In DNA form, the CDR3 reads TGTGCCAGCACGTCGGCAGATACGCAGTATTTT.

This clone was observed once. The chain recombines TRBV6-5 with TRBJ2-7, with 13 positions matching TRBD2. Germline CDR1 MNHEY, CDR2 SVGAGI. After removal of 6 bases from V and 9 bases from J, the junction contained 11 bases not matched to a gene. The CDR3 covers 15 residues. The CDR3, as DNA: TGTGCCAGCAGCCAACCCGGACTAGCGGGAGAGTTGCAGTACTTC. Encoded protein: CASSQPGLAGELQYF.

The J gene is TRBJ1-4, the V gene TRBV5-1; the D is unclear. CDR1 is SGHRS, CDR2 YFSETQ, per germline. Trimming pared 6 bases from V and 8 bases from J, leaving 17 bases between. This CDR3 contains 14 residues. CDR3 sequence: CASKPSFSREKLFF. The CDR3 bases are TGCGCCAGCAAACCGAGCTTTTCGAGGGAAAAACTGTTTTTT.

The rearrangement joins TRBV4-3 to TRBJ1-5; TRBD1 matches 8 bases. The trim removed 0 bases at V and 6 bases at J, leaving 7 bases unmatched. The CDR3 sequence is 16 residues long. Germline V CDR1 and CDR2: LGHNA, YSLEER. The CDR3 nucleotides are TGCGCCAGCAGCCAAGATTACAGGGGGACGGGTCAGCCCCAGCATTTT. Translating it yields CASSQDYRGTGQPQHF.

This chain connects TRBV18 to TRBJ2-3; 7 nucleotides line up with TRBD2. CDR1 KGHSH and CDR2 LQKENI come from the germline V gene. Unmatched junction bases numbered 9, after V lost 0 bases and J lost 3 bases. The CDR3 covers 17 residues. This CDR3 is CASSPPGGGRRTDTQYF. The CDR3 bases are TGTGCCAGCTCACCACCGGGGGGAGGGCGGCGAACAGATACGCAGTATTTT.

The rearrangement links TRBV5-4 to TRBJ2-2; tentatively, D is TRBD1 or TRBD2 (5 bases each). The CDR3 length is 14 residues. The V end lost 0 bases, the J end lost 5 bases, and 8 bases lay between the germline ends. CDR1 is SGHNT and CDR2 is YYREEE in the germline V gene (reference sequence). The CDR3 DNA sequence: TGTGCCAGCAGCTTGGTGGGGGAAACCGGGGAGCTGTTTTTT. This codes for CASSLVGETGELFF.

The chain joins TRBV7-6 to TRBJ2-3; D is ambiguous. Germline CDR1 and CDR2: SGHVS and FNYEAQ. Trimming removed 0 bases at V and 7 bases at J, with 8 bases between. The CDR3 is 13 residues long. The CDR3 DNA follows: TGTGCCAGCAGCTTAGCTAGGGAAAATACGCAGTATTTT. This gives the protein CASSLARENTQYF.

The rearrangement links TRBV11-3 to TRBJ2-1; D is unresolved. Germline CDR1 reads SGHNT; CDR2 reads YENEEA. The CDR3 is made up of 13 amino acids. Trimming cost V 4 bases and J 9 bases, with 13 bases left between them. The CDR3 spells CASSSGVGLEQFF. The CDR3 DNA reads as TGTGCCAGCAGCTCTGGTGTCGGCCTTGAGCAGTTCTTC. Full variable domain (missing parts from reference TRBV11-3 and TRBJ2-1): EAGVVQSPRYKIIEKKQPVAFWCNPISGHNTLYWYLQNLGQGPELLIRYENEEAVDDSQLPKDRFSAERLKGVDSTLKIQPAELGDSAVYLCASSSGVGLEQFFGPGTRLTVL.

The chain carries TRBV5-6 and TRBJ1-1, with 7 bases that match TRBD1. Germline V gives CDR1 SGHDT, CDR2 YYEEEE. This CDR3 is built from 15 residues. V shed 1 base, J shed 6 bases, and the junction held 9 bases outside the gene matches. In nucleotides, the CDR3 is TGTGCCAGCAGCTTGTTTGGGCAGGGGGAGGCTGAAGCTTTCTTT. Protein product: CASSLFGQGEAEAFF.

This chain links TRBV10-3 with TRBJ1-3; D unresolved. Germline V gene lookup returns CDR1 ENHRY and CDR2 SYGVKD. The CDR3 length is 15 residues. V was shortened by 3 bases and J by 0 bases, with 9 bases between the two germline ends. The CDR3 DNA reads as TGTGCCATCAGTGATAACAGTCCCTCTGGAAACACCATATATTTT. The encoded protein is CAISDNSPSGNTIYF.

The CDR3 DNA follows: TGCGCCAGCAGTGAAACAGGGGGCACGGGCACTGAAGCTTTCTTT. Amino acids: CASSETGGTGTEAFF. This sequence joins TRBV10-1 and TRBJ1-1; TRBD1 matches 9 bases. With V trimmed by 3 bases and J by 4 bases, 6 bases remained unmatched. Germline CDR1 reads WNHNN; CDR2 reads SYGVQD (reference sequence). This CDR3 is 15 amino acids long.

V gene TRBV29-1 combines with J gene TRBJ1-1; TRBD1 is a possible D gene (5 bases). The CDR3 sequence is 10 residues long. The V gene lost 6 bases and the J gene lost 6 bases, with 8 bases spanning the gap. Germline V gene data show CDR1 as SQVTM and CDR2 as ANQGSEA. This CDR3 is CSVKQAEAFF. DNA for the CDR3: TGCAGCGTAAAACAGGCTGAAGCTTTCTTT. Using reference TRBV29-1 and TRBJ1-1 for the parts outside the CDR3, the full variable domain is SAVISQKPSRDICQRGTSLTIQCQVDSQVTMMFWYRQQPGQSLTLIATANQGSEATYESGFVIDKFPISRPNLTFSTLTVSNMSPEDSSIYLCSVKQAEAFFGQGTRLTVV.

In DNA form, the CDR3 reads TGTGCCAGCAGCTTAGAAGGGACGCCGAATACTGAAGCTTTCTTT. Amino acid sequence: CASSLEGTPNTEAFF. The rearrangement links TRBV11-2 to TRBJ1-1, with a weak D call TRBD1 (5 bases). The CDR3 contains 15 residues. CDR1 is SGHAT and CDR2 is FQNNGV in the germline V gene. The V and J ends lost 0 bases and 5 bases respectively, with 13 bases between them.

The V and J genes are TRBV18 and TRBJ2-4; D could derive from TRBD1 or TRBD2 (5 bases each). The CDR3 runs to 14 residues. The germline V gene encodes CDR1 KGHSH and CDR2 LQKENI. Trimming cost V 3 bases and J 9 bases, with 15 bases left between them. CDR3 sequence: CASSPIGDLGIQYF. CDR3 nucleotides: TGTGCCAGCTCACCCATAGGGGACCTAGGCATTCAGTACTTC.

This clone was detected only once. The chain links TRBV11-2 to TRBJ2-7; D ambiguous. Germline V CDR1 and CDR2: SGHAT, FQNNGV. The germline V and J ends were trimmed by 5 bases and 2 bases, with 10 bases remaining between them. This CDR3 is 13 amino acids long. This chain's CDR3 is CASSRTTAYEQYF. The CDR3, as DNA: TGTGCCAGCAGCCGAACCACGGCCTACGAGCAGTACTTC.

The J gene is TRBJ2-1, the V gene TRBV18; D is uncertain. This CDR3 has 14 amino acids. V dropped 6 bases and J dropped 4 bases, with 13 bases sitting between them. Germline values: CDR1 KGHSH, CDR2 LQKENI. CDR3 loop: CASSLTSTYNEQFF. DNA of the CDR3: TGTGCCAGCTCGCTGACAAGCACTTACAATGAGCAGTTCTTC.

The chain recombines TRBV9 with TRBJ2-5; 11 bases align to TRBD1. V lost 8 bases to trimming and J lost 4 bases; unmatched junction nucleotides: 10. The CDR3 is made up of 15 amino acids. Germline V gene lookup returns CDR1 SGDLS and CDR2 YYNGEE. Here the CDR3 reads CASDSGTGGGETQYF. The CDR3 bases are TGTGCCAGTGACTCCGGGACAGGGGGAGGAGAGACCCAGTACTTC.

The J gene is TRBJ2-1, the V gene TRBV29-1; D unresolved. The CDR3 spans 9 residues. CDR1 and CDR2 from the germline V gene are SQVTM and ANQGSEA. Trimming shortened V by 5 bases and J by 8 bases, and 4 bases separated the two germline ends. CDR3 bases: TGCAGCGTTCACCATGAGCAGTTCTTC. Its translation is CSVHHEQFF.